Below are 20 T cell receptor beta chains sequenced from a single sample in a study of cytomegalovirus exposure and HLA in healthy donors. Use of 60 Vbeta and 13 Jbeta primers characterized the PCR. Assay: immunoSEQ multiplex PCR; the TCRdb copy retains only in-frame clones and omits some. This table has under 100,000 clones, about 9.4% appearing once. Sequences were obtained from PBMCs. Receptors originate from a man aged 55 to 70 in good health and CMV-seropositive.

The chain carries TRBV30 and TRBJ2-3, with D possibly TRBD2 on 5 matching bases. Germline assignment: CDR1 GTSNPN and CDR2 SVGIG (reference sequence). The CDR3 has 12 amino acids. CDR3 sequence reads: CATERGSDTQYF. CDR3 nucleotides: TGTGCTACCGAACGGGGTTCCGATACGCAGTATTTT. The full variable domain, its missing parts supplied by reference TRBV30 and TRBJ2-3, is SQTIHQWPATLVQPVGSPLSLECTVEGTSNPNLYWYRQAAGRGLQLLFYSVGIGQISSEVPQNLSASRPQDRQFILSSKKLLLSDSGFYLCATERGSDTQYFGPGTRLTVL.

This clone occurred a few times. The chain has TRBV28 and TRBJ2-7; perhaps TRBD1 as D (5 bases). Trimming removed 2 bases from V and 2 bases from J, with 16 bases in between. The CDR3 covers 16 residues. Germline V gene sequence: CDR1 MDHEN, CDR2 SYDVKM. The DNA for the CDR3 is TGTGCCAGCAGTTTACAGGGCCAGACCGTCCCCTACGAGCAGTACTTC. Translation gives CASSLQGQTVPYEQYF.

The rearrangement links TRBV30 to TRBJ2-6; 11 bases are shared with TRBD2. The CDR3 is 18 amino acids. J gave up 0 bases and V 3 bases, and 7 bases lay outside the gene matches. CDR1 and CDR2 (germline): GTSNPN, SVGIG (reference sequence). The CDR3 is CAWRPTSGAHSGANVLTF. As DNA, the CDR3 is TGTGCCTGGAGACCGACTAGCGGGGCCCACTCTGGGGCCAACGTCCTGACTTTC. The full variable domain, its missing parts supplied by reference TRBV30 and TRBJ2-6, is SQTIHQWPATLVQPVGSPLSLECTVEGTSNPNLYWYRQAAGRGLQLLFYSVGIGQISSEVPQNLSASRPQDRQFILSSKKLLLSDSGFYLCAWRPTSGAHSGANVLTFGAGSRLTVL.

This clone has more than one count but fewer than ten. The chain is built from TRBV30 and TRBJ1-1; 7 bases align to TRBD1. This CDR3 comprises 13 residues. The trim removed 3 bases at V and 4 bases at J, leaving 5 bases unmatched. In germline, CDR1 is GTSNPN, CDR2 SVGIG (reference sequence). The CDR3 protein is CAWSRGWSTEAFF. In DNA form, the CDR3 reads TGTGCCTGGAGCAGGGGGTGGAGCACTGAAGCTTTCTTT.

This clone was seen a handful of times. This chain links TRBV5-1 with TRBJ1-2; unclear D gene. The V gene lost 0 bases and the J gene lost 3 bases, with 6 bases spanning the gap. Germline CDR1 SGHRS, CDR2 YFSETQ. This CDR3 spans 13 amino acids. The CDR3 nucleotides are TGCGCCAGCAGCTTGGATTCGGACTATGGCTACACCTTC. It yields the protein CASSLDSDYGYTF.

This chain joins TRBV6-1 and TRBJ2-7; 8 bases fit TRBD1. Trimming at V came to 0 bases and at J to 2 bases, leaving 6 bases not matched to a gene. Germline V gene sequence: CDR1 MNHNS, CDR2 SASEGT. The CDR3 runs to 16 residues. In DNA form, the CDR3 reads TGTGCCAGCAGTGAAGCGCCGGACAGGGTTCCCTACGAGCAGTACTTC. Its translation is CASSEAPDRVPYEQYF.

This clone was seen a handful of times. This chain joins TRBV5-1 and TRBJ2-3; D perhaps matches TRBD2 (5 bases). Looked up from germline, CDR1 is SGHRS and CDR2 is YFSETQ. The CDR3 length is 17 residues. V lost 0 bases, J lost 6 bases, and 20 bases lay in between. CDR3 loop: CASSLAVGSGLGDTQYF. For the CDR3, the DNA is TGCGCCAGCAGCTTGGCGGTGGGATCGGGGTTAGGGGATACGCAGTATTTT.

The chain carries TRBV9 and TRBJ1-1, with TRBD1 matching 7 bases. CDR3 size: 15 residues. The germline V gene has CDR1 SGDLS and CDR2 YYNGEE. The V gene end was trimmed by 0 bases and the J gene end by 10 bases; junction bases not matched to a gene: 12. This CDR3 is CASSVAGGPLTPAFF. CDR3 nucleotide sequence: TGTGCCAGCAGCGTAGCAGGGGGGCCTCTGACCCCAGCTTTCTTT.

This clone was detected only a few times. CDR3 sequence (DNA): TGTGCCAGTACCGGGACAGAATACAATGAGCAGTTCTTC. This codes for CASTGTEYNEQFF. The chain is built from TRBV19 and TRBJ2-1; TRBD1 agrees at 7 bases. The germline gives CDR1 LNHDA, CDR2 SQIVND (reference sequence). CDR3 length: 13 amino acids. The J segment lost 4 bases and the V segment lost 7 bases, leaving 4 bases of the junction unmatched.

The count of this clone is one. At one end, the junction sequence differs from germline, possibly due to a read error. The chain couples TRBV6-6 to TRBJ1-5; 8 nucleotides agree with TRBD1. Germline values: CDR1 MNHNY, CDR2 SVGAGI (reference sequence). This CDR3 has 16 residues. The CDR3, as DNA: TGTGCCAGCAGATACTTAGGGGACAGGTACAATCAGCCCCAGCATTTT. This encodes CASRYLGDRYNQPQHF.

This clone was detected a few times. The chain has TRBV6-6 and TRBJ1-3; D is ambiguous. Germline V gives CDR1 MNHNY, CDR2 SVGAGI (reference sequence). Trimming removed 6 bases from V and 0 bases from J, with 6 bases in between. The CDR3 length is 13 residues. CDR3 DNA sequence: TGTGCCAGCAGGGCGGTCTCTGGAAACACCATATATTTT. Protein: CASRAVSGNTIYF.

The V call is TRBV7-2, the J call TRBJ1-5, with D maybe TRBD1 (6 bases). Trimming pared 5 bases from V and 5 bases from J, leaving 19 bases between. CDR3 length equals 16 residues. The germline V gene encodes CDR1 SGHTA and CDR2 FQGNSA. CDR3: CASSQAVGAGDQPQHF. The CDR3 DNA reads TGTGCCAGCAGCCAAGCGGTGGGGGCAGGGGATCAGCCCCAGCATTTT.

This clone has only a few counts. The chain employs TRBV19 and TRBJ2-5; maybe TRBD1 (5 bases). Germline V gene data show CDR1 as LNHDA and CDR2 as SQIVND (reference sequence). V lost 5 bases and J lost 1, with 11 bases in between. The CDR3 runs to 14 residues. The CDR3 DNA is TGTGCCAGTAGTGCCGGACACAGCCAAGAGACCCAGTACTTC. This sequence encodes CASSAGHSQETQYF.

J is TRBJ2-3 and V is TRBV6-6; weak D call: TRBD2 (6 bases). Trimming shortened V by 3 bases and J by 0 bases, and 10 bases separated the two germline ends. CDR3 length equals 15 residues. The germline CDR1 and CDR2 sequences are MNHNY and SVGAGI (reference sequence). The CDR3 DNA reads as TGTGCCAGCAGTTATGTCGGGGGAAGCACAGATACGCAGTATTTT. This sequence encodes CASSYVGGSTDTQYF.

The sample holds a few counts of this clone. This chain links TRBV5-1 with TRBJ2-5; 7 bases line up with TRBD2. Germline trimming cut 3 bases from V and 1 base from J; bases unmatched to any gene: 9. CDR3 size: 16 residues. Per germline, CDR1 SGHRS and CDR2 YFSETQ. In DNA form, the CDR3 reads TGCGCCAGCAGCTCCCTTGGGTGGGGGGGCCAAGAGACCCAGTACTTC. This codes for CASSSLGWGGQETQYF.

J is TRBJ1-4 and V is TRBV28; 11 positions match TRBD1. CDR1 and CDR2 (germline): MDHEN, SYDVKM. The trim removed 4 bases at V and 7 bases at J, leaving 11 bases unmatched. The CDR3 has 17 amino acids. This chain's CDR3 is CASSSPGTGGSFEKLFF. DNA of the CDR3: TGTGCCAGCAGTTCCCCCGGGACAGGGGGTAGTTTTGAAAAACTGTTTTTT.

The gene calls are TRBV29-1 and TRBJ2-5; maybe TRBD1 (6 bases). The V end was cut by 8 bases, the J end by 5 bases, with 15 bases between. The CDR3 consists of 12 residues. Germline V lookup: CDR1 SQVTM, CDR2 ANQGSEA. DNA for the CDR3: TGCAGCCCCCGGGACATCTCGGAGACCCAGTACTTC. Translated, it gives CSPRDISETQYF.

This clone is classed as large. The chain links TRBV19 to TRBJ1-1, with 8 nucleotides matching TRBD1. The trim removed 6 bases at V and 0 bases at J, leaving 6 bases unmatched. Germline CDR1 reads LNHDA; CDR2 reads SQIVND (reference sequence). The CDR3 length is 15 residues. In DNA, the CDR3 is TGTGCCAGTAGCGACGCAGGGGGCTTGAACACTGAAGCTTTCTTT. Protein sequence: CASSDAGGLNTEAFF.

This chain joins TRBV19 and TRBJ2-3, with D possibly TRBD2 on 6 matching bases. Germline-derived CDR1 and CDR2 are LNHDA and SQIVND (reference sequence). Deletions cut 3 bases from V and 4 bases from J, with 11 bases between. The CDR3 spans 14 residues. For the CDR3, the DNA is TGTGCCAGTAGTATCGGAGTAGCGGCAGATACGCAGTATTTT. Translated: CASSIGVAADTQYF.

J is TRBJ2-1 and V is TRBV4-1, with TRBD2 as a possible D gene (5 bases). V lost 0 bases, J lost 8 bases, and 23 bases lay in between. Germline V gene lookup returns CDR1 MGHRA and CDR2 YSYEKL. This CDR3 spans 18 amino acids. The CDR3, as DNA: TGCGCCAGCAGCCAAGAAGCGGAATGGCCAGGCAAGAACGATGAGCAGTTCTTC. Protein product: CASSQEAEWPGKNDEQFF.